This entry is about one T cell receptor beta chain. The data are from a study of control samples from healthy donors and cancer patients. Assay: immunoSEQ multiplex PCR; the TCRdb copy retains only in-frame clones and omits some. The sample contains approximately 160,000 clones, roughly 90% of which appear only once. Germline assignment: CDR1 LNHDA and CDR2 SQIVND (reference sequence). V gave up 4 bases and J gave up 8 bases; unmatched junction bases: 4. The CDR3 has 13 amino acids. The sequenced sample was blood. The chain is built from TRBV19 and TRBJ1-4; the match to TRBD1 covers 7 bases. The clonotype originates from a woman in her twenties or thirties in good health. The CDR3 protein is CASSTQTGEKLFF. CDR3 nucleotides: TGTGCCAGTAGTACCCAGACAGGGGAAAAACTGTTTTTT.